These 27 T cell receptor beta chains originate from one sample sequenced in a study of blood T cell repertoires in COVID-19. Repertoires were generated with immunoSEQ multiplex PCR, while TCRdb's copy carries only in-frame clones and drops some. In the table there are under 200,000 clones, about 85% of which are singletons. Sequencing was performed on peripheral blood. These receptor sequences come from a man aged 65 to 85 with active or convalescent COVID-19.

The chain combines TRBV27 with TRBJ1-1; a possible D gene is TRBD1 (6 bases). The CDR3 totals 14 residues. CDR1 MNHEY and CDR2 SMNVEV come from the germline V gene (reference sequence). V lost 3 bases to trimming and J lost 1 base, with 9 bases between them. This CDR3 reads CASSLGAGNTEAFF. CDR3 DNA sequence: TGTGCCAGCAGTTTGGGGGCAGGGAACACTGAAGCTTTCTTT.

This chain connects TRBV9 to TRBJ2-2; D not resolved. The CDR3 sequence is 15 residues long. V was pared by 0 bases and J by 1 base, with 7 bases between. Germline-derived CDR1 and CDR2 are SGDLS and YYNGEE. The chain's CDR3 is CASSVASVNTGELFF. CDR3 bases: TGTGCCAGCAGCGTAGCCAGCGTGAACACCGGGGAGCTGTTTTTT. Complete variable domain (other parts from reference TRBV9 and TRBJ2-2): DSGVTQTPKHLITATGQRVTLRCSPRSGDLSVYWYQQSLDQGLQFLIQYYNGEERAKGNILERFSAQQFPDLHSELNLSSLELGDSALYFCASSVASVNTGELFFGEGSRLTVL.

The rearrangement joins TRBV7-7 to TRBJ2-5; D remains ambiguous. Germline V lookup: CDR1 SSHAT, CDR2 FNYEAQ (reference sequence). This CDR3 spans 13 amino acids. V was shortened by 1 base and J by 5 bases, with 8 bases between the two germline ends. CDR3 loop: CASSLGHAETQYF. The CDR3 nucleotides read TGTGCCAGCAGCTTAGGACACGCCGAGACCCAGTACTTC.

The chain has TRBV7-2 and TRBJ2-3; the D gene is possibly TRBD2 (5 bases). Germline V CDR1 and CDR2: SGHTA, FQGNSA. The CDR3 totals 15 residues. Trimming shortened V by 2 bases and J by 2 bases, and 11 bases separated the two germline ends. The CDR3 sequence is CASSLWETYTDTQYF. DNA of the CDR3: TGTGCCAGCAGCTTATGGGAGACCTACACAGATACGCAGTATTTT. Full variable domain (rest looked up from reference TRBV7-2 and TRBJ2-3): GAGVSQSPSNKVTEKGKDVELRCDPISGHTALYWYRQSLGQGLEFLIYFQGNSAPDKSGLPSDRFSAERTGGSVSTLTIQRTQQEDSAVYLCASSLWETYTDTQYFGPGTRLTVL.

Concerning this clone: The junction differs from germline at one of its ends, possibly a read error. The chain joins TRBV2 to TRBJ2-1, with TRBD1 matching 8 bases. This CDR3 spans 13 amino acids. Germline CDR1 SNHLY, CDR2 FYNNEI. The CDR3 DNA reads TGTGCCAGCAGTGAAACGGGACAGGCGGTCGGGGTCTTC. Translation gives CASSETGQAVGVF.

This clone was seen a single time. CDR3 in amino acids: CATSREGTVTYEQYF. The CDR3, as DNA: TGTGCCACCAGCAGAGAAGGGACAGTGACCTACGAGCAGTACTTC. The rearrangement uses TRBV15 and TRBJ2-7, with 7 bases identical to TRBD1. The CDR3 contains 15 residues. Germline V gene sequence: CDR1 LNHNV, CDR2 YYDKDF (reference sequence). V gave up 0 bases and J gave up 2 bases; unmatched junction bases: 4.

This chain connects TRBV5-1 to TRBJ1-2, with 10 nucleotides matching TRBD1. V dropped 3 bases and J dropped 8; count of bases not matched to a gene: 13. The CDR3 runs to 16 residues. Looked up from germline, CDR1 is SGHRS and CDR2 is YFSETQ. CDR3: CASSSTPGTGAGGYTF. The DNA for the CDR3 is TGCGCCAGCAGCTCTACCCCCGGGACAGGGGCTGGAGGCTACACCTTC.

The chain recombines TRBV7-2 with TRBJ2-3; 12 bases match TRBD2. J was trimmed by 1 base and V by 5 bases; bases with no gene match: 4. Germline assignment: CDR1 SGHTA and CDR2 FQGNSA. The CDR3 runs to 16 residues. This chain's CDR3 is CASSTLAGGGTDTQYF. The CDR3 region has the DNA TGTGCCAGCAGCACACTAGCGGGAGGCGGCACAGATACGCAGTATTTT.

The J gene is TRBJ1-4, the V gene TRBV4-3; D gene unclear. The CDR3 has 15 residues. CDR1 and CDR2 from the germline V gene are LGHNA and YSLEER. The V end lost 1 base, the J end lost 4 bases, and 10 bases lay between the germline ends. In DNA form, the CDR3 reads TGCGCCAGCAGCCAAGGGGGAGGGATTAATGAAAAACTGTTTTTT. Amino acids: CASSQGGGINEKLFF.

The chain carries TRBV7-2 and TRBJ1-6; D is uncertain. The CDR3 loop spans 16 amino acids. V was clipped by 1 base and J by 0 bases, with 7 bases between them. CDR1 SGHTA and CDR2 FQGNSA come from the germline V gene. CDR3 in amino acids: CASSLDSSSYNSPLHF. The CDR3 DNA follows: TGTGCCAGCAGCTTAGATTCGAGCTCCTATAATTCACCCCTCCACTTT.

The gene calls are TRBV7-8 and TRBJ2-6; the match to TRBD1 covers 8 bases. V shed 1 base, J shed 2 bases, and the junction held 7 bases outside the gene matches. The CDR3 runs 18 residues. In germline, CDR1 is SGHVS, CDR2 FQNEAQ. The CDR3, as DNA: TGTGCCAGCAGCTTAGAGTGGACAGGGAGGACTGGGGCCAACGTCCTGACTTTC. Its translation: CASSLEWTGRTGANVLTF.

This rearrangement joins TRBV5-5 to TRBJ2-1, with 8 bases fitting TRBD1. Germline V CDR1 and CDR2: SGHKS, YYEKEE (reference sequence). The J segment lost 2 bases and the V segment lost 4 bases, leaving 8 bases of the junction unmatched. This CDR3 region has 16 residues. The CDR3 bases are TGTGCCAGCAGCGAGGCCTGGACAGGGACCTACAATGAGCAGTTCTTC. Translating it yields CASSEAWTGTYNEQFF.

This clone occurred once. The rearrangement joins TRBV28 to TRBJ2-7; 7 bases match TRBD1. The junction had 22 bases not matched to a gene; V was cut back by 6 bases and J by 5 bases. Germline V gene data show CDR1 as MDHEN and CDR2 as SYDVKM. The CDR3 covers 18 residues. DNA of the CDR3: TGTGCCAGCAGCCTGAACCCGTCTTGGGCAGGGGGTAATAACGAGCAGTACTTC. It encodes CASSLNPSWAGGNNEQYF.

This clone was seen a single time. This chain connects TRBV7-8 to TRBJ2-7, with 8 bases that match TRBD1. Germline lookup yields CDR1 SGHVS and CDR2 FQNEAQ. V lost 1 base to trimming and J lost 1 base; unmatched junction nucleotides: 3. The CDR3 covers 15 residues. This CDR3 reads CASSLETGGSYEQYF. CDR3 bases: TGTGCCAGCAGCTTAGAAACAGGGGGGTCCTACGAGCAGTACTTC. Full variable domain (rest looked up from reference TRBV7-8 and TRBJ2-7): GAGVSQSPRYKVAKRGQDVALRCDPISGHVSLFWYQQALGQGPEFLTYFQNEAQLDKSGLPSDRFFAERPEGSVSTLKIQRTQQEDSAVYLCASSLETGGSYEQYFGPGTRLTVT.

The chain employs TRBV28 and TRBJ2-1; 12 bases are a match to TRBD2. Per germline, CDR1 MDHEN and CDR2 SYDVKM. Germline trimming cut 11 bases from V and 4 bases from J; bases unmatched to any gene: 9. The CDR3 is 15 amino acids. The CDR3 DNA reads as TGTGCCCTAGAGGCTAGCGGGGGGGGATACAATGAGCAGTTCTTC. This translates into CALEASGGGYNEQFF. The entire variable domain, with the rest obtained from reference TRBV28 and TRBJ2-1, is as follows: DVKVTQSSRYLVKRTGEKVFLECVQDMDHENMFWYRQDPGLGLRLIYFSYDVKMKEKGDIPEGYSVSREKKERFSLILESASTNQTSMYLCALEASGGGYNEQFFGPGTRLTVL.

The V call is TRBV6-2 or TRBV6-3, the J call TRBJ1-2; D not resolved. V was shortened by 4 bases and J by 4 bases, with 16 bases between the two germline ends. The CDR3 extends over 15 amino acids. In germline, CDR1 is MNHEY, CDR2 SVGEGT. The CDR3 loop is CASSSLQAGGYGYTF. CDR3 nucleotides: TGTGCCAGCAGTTCCCTCCAGGCGGGTGGCTATGGCTACACCTTC.

Of note for this clone: Other DNA sequences within the sample encode an identical CDR3. This sequence joins TRBV15 and TRBJ1-5, with D possibly matching TRBD1 (5 bases). Germline V CDR1 and CDR2: LNHNV, YYDKDF (reference sequence). Trimming stripped 0 bases from V and 2 bases from J, with 8 bases between. The CDR3 runs to 15 residues. Here the CDR3 DNA reads TGTGCCACCAGCAGAGACCCCAGGGGCAATCAGCCCCAGCATTTT. Translating it yields CATSRDPRGNQPQHF.

The rearrangement uses TRBV12-3 or TRBV12-4 and TRBJ2-1; D possibly corresponds to TRBD1 (5 bases). Trimming took off 5 bases at V and 6 bases at J, with 11 bases between the two ends. This CDR3 comprises 13 residues. Here the CDR3 reads CASSPTRVNEQFF. CDR3 DNA: TGTGCCAGCAGTCCGACCAGGGTCAATGAGCAGTTCTTC.

This clone was picked up a small number of times. The chain joins TRBV12-3 or TRBV12-4 to TRBJ1-1, with TRBD1 matching 7 bases. V shed 4 bases, J shed 8 bases, and the junction held 4 bases outside the gene matches. The CDR3 consists of 12 residues. This chain's CDR3 is CASSSDRAEAFF. The CDR3, as DNA: TGTGCCAGCAGTTCTGACAGGGCGGAAGCTTTCTTT.

The chain couples TRBV19 to TRBJ1-6, with no clear D. Germline assignment: CDR1 LNHDA and CDR2 SQIVND (reference sequence). The CDR3 totals 12 residues. V was cut by 5 bases and J by 8 bases, with 7 bases left in between. CDR3 sequence (DNA): TGTGCCAGTAGTCTCACTCATTCACCCCTCCACTTT. Translation gives CASSLTHSPLHF.

V gene TRBV15 combines with J gene TRBJ2-7; D might be TRBD1 (5 bases). Germline V gene lookup returns CDR1 LNHNV and CDR2 YYDKDF (reference sequence). This CDR3 has 14 amino acids. Between the trimmed V and J ends, which lost 1 base and 0 bases, there was a span of 7 bases. CDR3 region: CATSRVGASYEQYF. The CDR3 DNA sequence: TGTGCCACCAGCAGAGTAGGGGCCTCCTACGAGCAGTACTTC.

This sequence joins TRBV6-5 and TRBJ1-2; 8 bases map to TRBD1. The CDR3 totals 15 residues. With 7 bases clipped from V and 5 bases from J, the junction kept 12 bases outside the gene matches. Germline lookup yields CDR1 MNHEY and CDR2 SVGAGI. CDR3 protein: CASTRVPGGSYGYTF. In DNA form, the CDR3 reads TGTGCCAGCACCCGAGTGCCAGGGGGCTCGTATGGCTACACCTTC.

The chain carries TRBV2 and TRBJ1-1, with a tentative D call TRBD1 (5 bases). Germline lookup yields CDR1 SNHLY and CDR2 FYNNEI. Trimming pared 7 bases from V and 4 bases from J, leaving 10 bases between. This CDR3 contains 12 residues. CDR3 sequence: CASTQGSTEAFF. The CDR3 DNA reads as TGTGCCAGCACTCAGGGCTCCACTGAAGCTTTCTTT.

J is TRBJ2-7 and V is TRBV5-1, with TRBD2 as a possible D gene (6 bases). Trimming removed 7 bases from V and 1 base from J, with 18 bases in between. CDR1 SGHRS and CDR2 YFSETQ come from the germline V gene. The CDR3 consists of 15 residues. For the CDR3, the DNA is TGCGCCAGCGGGCCCGAGCGCGGGGCGTCCTACGAGCAGTACTTC. Encoded protein: CASGPERGASYEQYF.

CDR3: CASSLYGTDNEKLFF. The CDR3 coding sequence is TGTGCCAGCAGTTTATATGGGACAGATAATGAAAAACTGTTTTTT. The chain is built from TRBV28 and TRBJ1-4, with 7 bases that match TRBD1. Germline lookup yields CDR1 MDHEN and CDR2 SYDVKM. The V gene end was trimmed by 1 base and the J gene end by 4 bases; junction bases not matched to a gene: 3. There are 15 residues in the CDR3.

This sequence joins TRBV30 and TRBJ1-2; no clear D gene. The ends were cut back, 3 bases at V and 4 bases at J, with 21 bases in the middle. The CDR3 loop spans 16 amino acids. From germline, CDR1 is GTSNPN and CDR2 SVGIG (reference sequence). The DNA for the CDR3 is TGTGCCTGGAGCTCCCCCCGTAGAGATTTGGTCTATGGCTACACCTTC. This gives the protein CAWSSPRRDLVYGYTF.

This chain links TRBV7-2 with TRBJ2-5; D not certain. CDR3 size: 15 residues. Germline CDR1 is SGHTA and CDR2 is FQGNSA. V was pared by 0 bases and J by 0 bases, with 8 bases between. CDR3 bases: TGTGCCAGCAGCTTAGCGTCAGGTAACCAAGAGACCCAGTACTTC. It is translated as CASSLASGNQETQYF.